This section outlines one T cell receptor (beta chain) sequence together with its context. The data stem from a study of blood T cell repertoires in COVID-19. Study-wide context: Italy, Spain and the United States were the sources of the convalescent and acute COVID-19 samples. Sample material is recorded as cDNA or gDNA derived from T cells, B-cell-depleted T cells, or PBMCs.

CDR3 length: 14 residues. V dropped 2 bases and J dropped 5; count of bases not matched to a gene: 1. Germline V lookup: CDR1 MGHRA, CDR2 YSYEKL. In the original processing: Estimates of nucleated cell counts were drawn from the amplification of reference gene primers. TCRdb keeps only in-frame clones here, not all; method: immunoSEQ multiplex PCR. Clone size and the V and J calls come from that table; the DNA yielded D and trimming. The data hold around 93,000 clones, with around nine tenths observed a single time. The chain is built from TRBV4-1 and TRBJ2-2; 8 bases match TRBD1. The sequenced sample was peripheral blood. The clonotype originates from a human donor in a cohort sampled during active COVID-19. DNA of the CDR3: TGCGCCAGCAGCCAAAGACAGGGGACCGGGGAGCTGTTTTTT. As protein: CASSQRQGTGELFF.